This entry lists 12 T cell receptor beta chains sequenced from one sample in a study of spatial heterogeneity in lung cancer. MiXCR, run by TCRdb on the 5' RACE reads, gives a single entry per CDR3 protein. The sample records tens of thousands of distinct CDR3 sequences, 4% to 5% being singletons. Time point of the sample: sample taken at primary tumor resection. From tumor, nontumor lung or frozen PBMC, whole RNA was taken unsorted for sequencing. Sequenced here: PBMCs, sampled at surgery. The receptor set was obtained from a male donor with early-stage non-small cell lung cancer.

This clonotype came up many times. Written as DNA, the CDR3 is TGCAGCGTTTTGACAGGTTCCTACGAGCAGTACTTC. Translating it yields CSVLTGSYEQYF. The V gene is TRBV29-1, the J gene TRBJ2-7; tentative D call: TRBD1 (6 bases). The germline CDR1 and CDR2 sequences are SQVTM and ANQGSEA. This CDR3 region has 12 residues. Deletions cut 5 bases from V and 1 base from J, with 9 bases between.

This clonotype was counted ten times or more. The gene calls are TRBV7-6 and TRBJ2-3; 9 nucleotides align to TRBD2. The J segment lost 6 bases and the V segment lost 1 base, leaving 8 bases of the junction unmatched. The CDR3 spans 16 residues. Germline values: CDR1 SGHVS, CDR2 FNYEAQ. The CDR3 region is CASSLGGGGALDTQYF. Here the CDR3 DNA reads TGTGCCAGCAGCTTAGGCGGCGGGGGGGCATTGGATACGCAGTATTTT.

This clonotype was found many times. The V gene is TRBV20-1, the J gene TRBJ1-1; D not resolved. CDR3 length equals 13 residues. Deletions cut 1 base from V and 0 bases from J, with 6 bases between. Germline CDR1 reads DFQATT; CDR2 reads SNEGSKA (reference sequence). The CDR3 DNA follows: TGCAGTGCTAGAGGACTTCTGAACACTGAAGCTTTCTTT. Protein sequence: CSARGLLNTEAFF.

Worth noting for this clonotype: A read error may explain this, as a much larger clone is one base away. V usage is TRBV5-1 and J usage is TRBJ2-2; weak D call: TRBD2 (6 bases). The length of the CDR3 is 19 residues. Germline CDR1 SGHRS, CDR2 YFSETQ. The CDR3 region has the DNA TGCGCCGGCAGCTTGGATTTTCGGCCGGGACTTCCTGGGTCCGGGGAGCTGTTTTTT. Translated, it gives CAGSLDFRPGLPGSGELFF.

This clonotype has ten or more counts. The CDR3 protein is CASSETGQVTGELFF. The CDR3 DNA is TGTGCCAGCAGTGAAACGGGACAGGTCACCGGGGAGCTGTTTTTT. The chain joins TRBV6-4 to TRBJ2-2; 8 nucleotides match TRBD1. Per germline, CDR1 MRHNA and CDR2 SNTAGT. Unmatched junction bases numbered 4, after V lost 3 bases and J lost 4 bases. CDR3 length equals 15 residues.

In this sample, this clonotype is medium-sized. This chain uses TRBV16 with TRBJ2-5; TRBD1 is a possible D gene (6 bases). The CDR3 extends over 13 amino acids. The germline CDR1 and CDR2 sequences are KGHSY and FQNENV. Trimming left V 9 bases short and J 0 bases short, with 11 bases between. Here the CDR3 DNA reads TGTGCCAGTTCCGACAGGCACCAAGAGACCCAGTACTTC. Protein sequence: CASSDRHQETQYF.

This clonotype was seen ten or more times. The rearrangement joins TRBV24-1 to TRBJ2-3; D is undetermined. CDR3 length: 13 residues. V lost 4 bases to trimming and J lost 2 bases, with 6 bases between them. The germline gives CDR1 KGHDR, CDR2 SFDVKD. CDR3 amino acids: CATSDSHTDTQYF. The CDR3 DNA reads TGTGCCACCAGTGACAGCCACACAGATACGCAGTATTTT.

This clonotype appeared many times. V gene TRBV30 combines with J gene TRBJ2-3; D is undetermined. Trimming removed 4 bases from V and 4 bases from J, with 9 bases in between. Germline V gives CDR1 GTSNPN, CDR2 SVGIG (reference sequence). The CDR3 consists of 12 residues. This CDR3 is CAWKKNADTQYF. CDR3 coding DNA: TGTGCCTGGAAAAAAAATGCAGATACGCAGTATTTT.

This clonotype was detected many times. The rearrangement joins TRBV12-3 or TRBV12-4 to TRBJ2-2; the D gene is possibly TRBD2 (5 bases). The CDR3 contains 13 residues. V lost 6 bases and J lost 3, with 8 bases in between. As DNA, the CDR3 is TGTGCCAGCAGCAGAGGGTACACCGGGGAGCTGTTTTTT. This encodes CASSRGYTGELFF.

This clonotype showed up many times. The chain links TRBV27 to TRBJ1-6, with D perhaps TRBD1 (6 bases). The CDR3 spans 13 residues. Germline V gives CDR1 MNHEY, CDR2 SMNVEV (reference sequence). Trimming cost V 6 bases and J 9 bases, with 12 bases left between them. This chain's CDR3 is CASRVGTSSPLHF. In DNA form, the CDR3 reads TGTGCCAGCAGGGTAGGGACAAGTTCACCCCTCCACTTT.

The sample holds many counts of this clonotype. The CDR3 spells CASSMRPSGSTDTQYF. The CDR3 nucleotides read TGTGCCAGTAGTATGAGACCCAGCGGAAGCACAGATACGCAGTATTTT. This chain uses TRBV19 with TRBJ2-3; the D gene is possibly TRBD2 (5 bases). CDR1 and CDR2 from the germline V gene are LNHDA and SQIVND (reference sequence). V dropped 3 bases and J dropped 0 bases, with 13 bases sitting between them. The CDR3 is made up of 16 amino acids.

This clonotype has a handful of counts. This chain links TRBV7-3 with TRBJ2-3; 15 bases match TRBD2. Looked up from germline, CDR1 is SGHTA and CDR2 is FQGTGA. The CDR3 covers 19 residues. The V and J ends lost 5 bases and 6 bases, in that order; junction bases with no gene match: 15. CDR3 DNA: TGTGCCAGCAGCCCCAAACGACTGGGACTAGCGGGAGGTGATGATACGCAGTATTTT. Its protein is CASSPKRLGLAGGDDTQYF.